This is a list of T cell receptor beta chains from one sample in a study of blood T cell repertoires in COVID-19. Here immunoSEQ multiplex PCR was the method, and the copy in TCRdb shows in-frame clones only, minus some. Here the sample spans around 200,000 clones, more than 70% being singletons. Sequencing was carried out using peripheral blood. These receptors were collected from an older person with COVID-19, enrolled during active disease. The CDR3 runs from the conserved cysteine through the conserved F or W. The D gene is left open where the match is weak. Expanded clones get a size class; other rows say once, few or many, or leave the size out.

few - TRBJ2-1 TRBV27 CASKGRGWNEQFF TGTGCCAGCAAGGGCAGGGGTTGGAATGAGCAGTTCTTC
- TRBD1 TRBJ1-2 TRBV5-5 CASSLTGGAVYGYTF TGTGCCAGCAGCTTGACAGGGGGCGCCGTCTATGGCTACACCTTC
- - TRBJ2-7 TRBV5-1 CASSLDRYEQYF TGCGCCAGCAGCTTGGATCGGTACGAGCAGTACTTC
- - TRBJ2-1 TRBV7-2 CASSPGNEQFF TGTGCCAGCAGCCCCGGCAATGAGCAGTTCTTC
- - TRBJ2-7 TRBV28 CASSFSGVYNEQYF TGTGCCAGCAGTTTTTCGGGGGTTTACAACGAGCAGTACTTC
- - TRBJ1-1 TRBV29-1 CSVEGEGGEAFF TGCAGCGTTGAAGGCGAAGGCGGTGAAGCTTTCTTT
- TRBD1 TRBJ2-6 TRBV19 CASSLRDRGLSGANVLTF TGTGCCAGTAGTCTCCGGGACAGGGGGCTCTCTGGGGCCAACGTCCTGACTTTC
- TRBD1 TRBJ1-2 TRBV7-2 CASSNRTGGRGYGYTF TGTGCCAGCAGCAACCGGACAGGGGGCCGAGGCTATGGCTACACCTTC
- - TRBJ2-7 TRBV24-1 CATSDPVKSPYEQYF TGTGCCACCAGTGACCCGGTTAAGTCCCCTTACGAGCAGTACTTC
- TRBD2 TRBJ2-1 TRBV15 CATSTSSGRSSYNEQFF TGTGCCACCAGCACTTCTAGCGGGCGAAGCTCCTACAATGAGCAGTTCTTC
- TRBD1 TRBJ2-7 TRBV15 CATSRPTGADSYEQYF TGTGCCACCAGCAGACCGACAGGGGCCGACTCCTACGAGCAGTACTTC
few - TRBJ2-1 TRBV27 CASSLGFGESANEQFF TGTGCCAGCAGTTTAGGCTTCGGAGAGTCGGCCAATGAGCAGTTCTTC
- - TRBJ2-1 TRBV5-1 CASSLSGAKYNEQFF TGCGCCAGCAGCTTGTCAGGGGCCAAATACAATGAGCAGTTCTTC
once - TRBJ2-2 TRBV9 CASSGYRATGELFF TGTGCCAGCAGCGGCTACAGGGCCACCGGGGAGCTGTTTTTT
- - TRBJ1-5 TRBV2 CASSRAGGNQPQHF TGTGCCAGCAGCAGGGCGGGGGGCAATCAGCCCCAGCATTTT
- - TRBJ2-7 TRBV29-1 CSITQDSTYEQYF TGCAGCATAACCCAGGACAGTACCTACGAGCAGTACTTC
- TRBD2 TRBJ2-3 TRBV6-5 CASSLAGGPGDTQYF TGTGCCAGCAGTCTAGCGGGGGGGCCAGGGGATACGCAGTATTTT
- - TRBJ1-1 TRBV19 CASKAATWVPTMNTEAFF TGTGCCAGTAAGGCGGCAACTTGGGTCCCAACCATGAACACTGAAGCTTTCTTT
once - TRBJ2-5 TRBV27 CASSLVGVRETQYF TGTGCCAGCAGTTTAGTGGGAGTGAGGGAGACCCAGTACTTC
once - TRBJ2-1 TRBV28 CASSPTARLAEQFF TGTGCCAGCAGTCCAACCGCACGCCTAGCTGAGCAGTTCTTC
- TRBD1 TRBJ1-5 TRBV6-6 CASRPWTGLNQPQHF TGTGCCAGCAGACCCTGGACAGGGTTGAATCAGCCCCAGCATTTT
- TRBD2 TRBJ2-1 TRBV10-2 CASSESKTSGPTWGYNEQFF TGCGCCAGCAGTGAGTCAAAGACTAGCGGTCCTACATGGGGGTACAATGAGCAGTTCTTC
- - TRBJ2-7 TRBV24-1 CATSANTGIIEQYF TGTGCCACCAGTGCGAATACAGGGATTATCGAGCAGTACTTC
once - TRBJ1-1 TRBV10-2 CASSDRVGRGRGNTEAFF TGCGCCAGCAGTGATCGGGTGGGAAGGGGCCGTGGGAACACTGAAGCTTTCTTT
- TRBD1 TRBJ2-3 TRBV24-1 CATSGRTGVRTQYF TGTGCCACCAGCGGACGGACAGGGGTACGTACGCAGTATTTT
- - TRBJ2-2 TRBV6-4 CASDPTSRRELFF TGTGCCAGTGACCCTACTAGTCGCAGGGAGCTGTTTTTT
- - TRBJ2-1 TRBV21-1 CASLSGGAHTEQFF TGTGCCAGCCTTAGCGGGGGGGCCCACACTGAGCAGTTCTTC
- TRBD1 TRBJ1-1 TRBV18 CASSPTGQANTEAFF TGTGCCAGCTCACCTACGGGACAGGCGAACACTGAAGCTTTCTTT
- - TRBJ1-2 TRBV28 CATLRSTGYTF TGTGCCACCCTCCGGTCTACGGGCTACACCTTC
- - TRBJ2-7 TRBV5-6 CASSLGGHNEQYF TGTGCCAGCAGCTTGGGGGGGCATAACGAGCAGTACTTC
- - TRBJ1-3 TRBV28 CASSSQGHAVTGNTIYF TGTGCCAGCAGTTCCCAGGGGCACGCGGTAACTGGAAACACCATATATTTT
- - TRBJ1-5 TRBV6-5 CASSFSGRNQPQHF TGTGCCAGCAGTTTTTCAGGGCGCAATCAGCCCCAGCATTTT
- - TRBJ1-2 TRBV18 CASSLPPGTPDYGYTF TGTGCCAGCTCACTACCTCCCGGGACACCGGACTATGGCTACACCTTC
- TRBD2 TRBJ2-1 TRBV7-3 CASSPGTSGYNEQFF TGTGCCAGCAGCCCGGGGACTAGTGGATACAATGAGCAGTTCTTC
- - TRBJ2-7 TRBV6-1 CASSEEGYSYEQYF TGTGCCAGCAGTGAGGAGGGATACTCCTACGAGCAGTACTTC
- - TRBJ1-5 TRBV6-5 CASSPGPPRYHF TGTGCCAGCAGCCCAGGGCCACCAAGATACCATTTT
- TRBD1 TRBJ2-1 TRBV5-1 CASRGPGQAAYNEQFF TGCGCCAGCAGGGGGCCGGGACAGGCGGCCTACAATGAGCAGTTCTTC
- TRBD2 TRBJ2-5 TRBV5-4 CASSLLLPGLTETQYF TGTGCCAGCAGCTTACTTTTGCCGGGACTAACGGAGACCCAGTACTTC